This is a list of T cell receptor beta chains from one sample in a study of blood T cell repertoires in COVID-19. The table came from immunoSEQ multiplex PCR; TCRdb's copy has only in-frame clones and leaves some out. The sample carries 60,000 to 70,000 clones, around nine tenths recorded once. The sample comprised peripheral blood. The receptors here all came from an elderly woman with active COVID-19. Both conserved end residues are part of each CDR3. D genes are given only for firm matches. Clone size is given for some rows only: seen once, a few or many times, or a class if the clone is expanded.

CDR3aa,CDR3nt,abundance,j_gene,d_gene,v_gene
CASSLDGGGNSYEQYF,TGTGCCAGCAGCTTGGACGGCGGGGGGAACTCCTACGAGCAGTACTTC,.,TRBJ2-7,TRBD2,TRBV5-4
CASSDVTGVTEAFF,TGTGCCAGCAGTGACGTGACAGGGGTTACTGAAGCTTTCTTT,once,TRBJ1-1,TRBD1,TRBV2
CASSQGQSSGANVLTF,TGTGCCAGCAGCCAGGGACAGTCCTCTGGGGCCAACGTCCTGACTTTC,.,TRBJ2-6,TRBD1,TRBV5-8
CASSQEAWGPEGDTQYF,TGCGCCAGCAGCCAAGAAGCGTGGGGGCCCGAGGGGGATACGCAGTATTTT,.,TRBJ2-3,.,TRBV4-1
CATSDPDSTYQETQYF,TGTGCCACCAGTGATCCTGACAGCACTTACCAAGAGACCCAGTACTTC,.,TRBJ2-5,.,TRBV24-1
CASRTGWQTGELFF,TGCGCCAGCAGGACAGGGTGGCAGACCGGGGAGCTGTTTTTT,.,TRBJ2-2,TRBD1,TRBV5-1
CASSMGQASIHGYTF,TGTGCCAGCTCAATGGGACAGGCCTCGATTCATGGCTACACCTTC,once,TRBJ1-2,TRBD1,TRBV18
CASSEGRFRGNYGYTF,TGTGCCAGCAGTGAAGGTCGCTTTCGAGGGAACTATGGCTACACCTTC,.,TRBJ1-2,.,TRBV6-1
CASSLDPGQGAKQYF,TGCGCCAGCAGCTTGGACCCGGGACAGGGGGCTAAGCAGTACTTC,few,TRBJ2-7,TRBD1,TRBV5-1
CASSLGGQHPNYGYTF,TGTGCCAGCAGCTTAGGGGGACAGCACCCTAACTATGGCTACACCTTC,once,TRBJ1-2,TRBD1,TRBV11-2
CASSPSMGAGANVLTF,TGTGCCAGCAGCCCTTCAATGGGGGCCGGGGCCAACGTCCTGACTTTC,.,TRBJ2-6,.,TRBV5-4